Here is one T cell receptor (beta chain) with its context. These data come from a study of cytomegalovirus exposure and HLA in healthy donors. CDR1 is SGHRS, CDR2 YFSETQ, per germline. The CDR3 is 13 amino acids. The V gene lost 3 bases and the J gene lost 1 base, with 6 bases spanning the gap. PCR involved 60 Vbeta and 13 Jbeta primers. Clones were read by immunoSEQ multiplex PCR, and TCRdb kept only the in-frame ones, dropping some. The sample consists of about 130,000 clones, about 80% of them appearing once. The chain couples TRBV5-1 to TRBJ2-3, with D perhaps TRBD1 (5 bases). The TCR sequence derives from a man aged 25 to 40 in good health and CMV-seropositive. Sequencing was performed on PBMCs. The CDR3 reads CASSSQGTDTQYF. DNA for the CDR3: TGCGCCAGCAGCTCACAGGGCACAGATACGCAGTATTTT.